Reported below is one TCR beta chain. The antigen remains unidentified. The sample is drawn from a study of PD-1 blockade in classical Hodgkin lymphoma. Study-wide results and caveats: Diversity similar to that of newly diagnosed patients was seen at baseline in complete responders.

TCRdb's copy holds only in-frame clones and misses some; the assay was immunoSEQ multiplex PCR. The repertoire has about 28,000 clones, roughly 77% of them found once; the top ten carry about 17%. The V end was cut by 0 bases, the J end by 8 bases, with 8 bases between. From germline, CDR1 is SGHKS and CDR2 YYEKEE (reference sequence). The CDR3 has 12 residues. Time point meaning: cycle 4 day 1 (C4D1), after more than five weeks of nivolumab. After autologous stem cell transplantation all patients relapsed, and prior brentuximab vedotin exposure differed between cohorts. The J gene is TRBJ1-1, the V gene TRBV5-5, with a weak D call TRBD1 (5 bases). The source is a human donor with classical Hodgkin lymphoma. The source was peripheral blood mononuclear cells (PBMCs), collected before the fourth cycle of nivolumab. The CDR3 region is CASSLAWGEAFF. In DNA, the CDR3 is TGTGCCAGCAGCTTGGCCTGGGGGGAAGCTTTCTTT.